This T cell receptor (beta chain) was documented in a study of regulatory T cells in long-lasting Graves disease. Study summary: Newly diagnosed Graves' patients had taken antithyroid drugs under 3 months.

To make TCR beta libraries, researchers used iRepertoire HTBI primers and Arm-PCR of CDR3 regions. One entry per CDR3 protein results from TCRdb running MiXCR on the multiplex PCR reads. The sample lists approximately 440,000 distinct CDR3 sequences, roughly 15% seen once, with 12% in the top ten. Time point defined: newly diagnosed GD, antithyroid drugs for less than 3 months. The TCR library used RNA extracted from PBMCs. Per American Thyroid Association guidelines, Graves' disease was diagnosed. A few counts support this clonotype. The CDR3 runs to 16 residues. J lost 4 bases, V lost 5 bases, and 6 bases had no gene match. Germline CDR1 and CDR2: SGHVS and FNYEAQ. A further study also used this sample, focusing on T cells in Graves' hyperthyroidism and ophthalmopathy.

Sequences were derived from peripheral blood mononuclear cells (PBMCs), sampled at new diagnosis, from a patient treated with antithyroid drugs. The genes are TRBV7-6 and TRBJ2-3; 13 bases are shared with TRBD2. This TCR was recovered from a man in his forties with Graves disease. CDR3 in amino acids: CASSNGLAGAPDTQYF. CDR3 bases: TGTGCCAGCAGCAATGGACTAGCGGGAGCCCCAGATACGCAGTATTTT.